This TCR beta chain stems from a study of regulatory T cells in long-lasting Graves disease. Construction of the TCR beta libraries employed iRepertoire HTBI primers in conjunction with Arm-PCR of CDR3 regions. MiXCR, run by TCRdb on the multiplex PCR reads, gives a single entry per CDR3 protein. The sample has hundreds of thousands of distinct CDR3 sequences; over 15% are singletons. This clonotype was picked up a small number of times. Time point: newly diagnosed GD, antithyroid drugs for less than 3 months. RNA extracted from PBMCs served as the sequencing template. CDR1 and CDR2 from the germline V gene are MDHEN and SYDVKM. The CDR3 is made up of 12 amino acids. V lost 4 bases to trimming and J lost 3 bases, with 6 bases between them. The same data also went into a second study, on T cells in Graves' hyperthyroidism and ophthalmopathy.

The chain joins TRBV28 to TRBJ1-2; no firm D call. The specimen was peripheral blood mononuclear cells (PBMCs), collected at new diagnosis, from a patient treated with antithyroid drugs. The TCR sequence derives from a man aged 35 to 55 with Graves disease. CDR3 sequence reads: CASSSRDYGYTF. DNA for the CDR3: TGTGCCAGCAGTTCCAGAGACTATGGCTACACCTTC.